The 6 T cell receptor beta chains reported below all come from one sample, sequenced in a study of OX40 agonist ivuxolimab in advanced cancers. Measured with immunoSEQ multiplex PCR; TCRdb has only the in-frame clones, and not every one. The data hold more than 50,000 clones, with approximately 84% observed a single time. The source material was CD4+ or CD8+ T cells sorted from blood, sampled in a trial of the OX40 agonist ivuxolimab. The receptors shown here come from an adult with an advanced solid tumor such as melanoma, head and neck, liver or kidney cancer.

This clone was seen a handful of times. The rearrangement joins TRBV5-6 to TRBJ2-5; the D gene is possibly TRBD2 (6 bases). The CDR3 sequence is 16 residues long. Per the germline V gene, CDR1 is SGHDT and CDR2 is YYEEEE. Trimming shortened V by 1 base and J by 3 bases, and 16 bases separated the two germline ends. CDR3 loop: CASSLPPGTLEETQYF. CDR3 DNA sequence: TGTGCCAGCAGCTTGCCCCCCGGGACTTTGGAAGAGACCCAGTACTTC. Filled out from reference TRBV5-6 and TRBJ2-5, the complete variable domain reads DAGVTQSPTHLIKTRGQQVTLRCSPKSGHDTVSWYQQALGQGPQFIFQYYEEEERQRGNFPDRFSGHQFPNYSSELNVNALLLGDSALYLCASSLPPGTLEETQYFGPGTRLLVL.

The CDR3 sequence: CASSFLAGNTGELFF. The CDR3 bases are TGTGCCAGCAGTTTCCTAGCGGGAAACACCGGGGAGCTGTTTTTT. V usage is TRBV6-6 and J usage is TRBJ2-2, with 9 nucleotides matching TRBD2. CDR3 length equals 15 residues. Germline assignment: CDR1 MNHNY and CDR2 SVGAGI (reference sequence). The ends lost 4 bases at V and 2 bases at J; junction bases unmatched: 2.

The chain employs TRBV30 and TRBJ1-4; a possible D gene is TRBD1 (5 bases). Germline CDR1 reads GTSNPN; CDR2 reads SVGIG (reference sequence). The CDR3 has 15 residues. V shed 0 bases and J shed 0 bases, with 8 bases lying between them. The CDR3 spells CAWSVGTATNEKLFF. The CDR3 nucleotides are TGTGCCTGGAGTGTTGGGACTGCAACTAATGAAAAACTGTTTTTT.

This chain links TRBV6-5 with TRBJ1-2; 8 nucleotides align to TRBD1. Germline-derived CDR1 and CDR2 are MNHEY and SVGAGI. J lost 8 bases, V lost 2 bases, and 4 bases had no gene match. This CDR3 contains 13 residues. The CDR3 spells CASSYGQGGGYTF. CDR3 in DNA: TGTGCCAGCAGTTACGGACAGGGAGGCGGCTACACCTTC.

The chain links TRBV5-4 to TRBJ2-5; tentative D call: TRBD1 (5 bases). The germline V and J ends were trimmed by 1 base and 1 base, with 14 bases remaining between them. Germline V gene sequence: CDR1 SGHNT, CDR2 YYREEE (reference sequence). The length of the CDR3 is 16 residues. CDR3 residues: CASSLFGAAAQETQYF. CDR3 nucleotide sequence: TGTGCCAGCAGCTTGTTTGGGGCCGCCGCCCAAGAGACCCAGTACTTC.

The V gene is TRBV4-2, the J gene TRBJ1-3; D might be TRBD1 (6 bases). CDR3 size: 19 residues. CDR1 is LGHNA and CDR2 is YNFKEQ in the germline V gene. V was trimmed by 0 bases and J by 0 bases, leaving 18 bases between them. The CDR3 sequence: CASSQDRFQGGLSGNTIYF. In DNA, the CDR3 is TGTGCCAGCAGCCAAGATCGATTCCAAGGGGGGCTCTCTGGAAACACCATATATTTT.